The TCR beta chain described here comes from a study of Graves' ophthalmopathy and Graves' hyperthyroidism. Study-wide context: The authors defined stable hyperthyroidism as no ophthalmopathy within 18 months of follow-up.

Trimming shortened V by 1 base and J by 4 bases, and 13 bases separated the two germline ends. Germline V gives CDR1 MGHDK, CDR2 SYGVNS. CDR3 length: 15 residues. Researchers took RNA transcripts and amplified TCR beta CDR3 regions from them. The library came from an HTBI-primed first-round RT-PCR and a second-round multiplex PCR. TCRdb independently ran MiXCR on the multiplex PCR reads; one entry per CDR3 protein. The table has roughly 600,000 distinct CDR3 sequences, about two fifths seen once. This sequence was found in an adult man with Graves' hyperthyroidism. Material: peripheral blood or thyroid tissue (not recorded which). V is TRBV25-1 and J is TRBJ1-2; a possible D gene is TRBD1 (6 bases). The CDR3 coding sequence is TGTGCCAGCAGTGAATTGGGGGCGCAGGCCTATGGCTACACCTTC. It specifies CASSELGAQAYGYTF.